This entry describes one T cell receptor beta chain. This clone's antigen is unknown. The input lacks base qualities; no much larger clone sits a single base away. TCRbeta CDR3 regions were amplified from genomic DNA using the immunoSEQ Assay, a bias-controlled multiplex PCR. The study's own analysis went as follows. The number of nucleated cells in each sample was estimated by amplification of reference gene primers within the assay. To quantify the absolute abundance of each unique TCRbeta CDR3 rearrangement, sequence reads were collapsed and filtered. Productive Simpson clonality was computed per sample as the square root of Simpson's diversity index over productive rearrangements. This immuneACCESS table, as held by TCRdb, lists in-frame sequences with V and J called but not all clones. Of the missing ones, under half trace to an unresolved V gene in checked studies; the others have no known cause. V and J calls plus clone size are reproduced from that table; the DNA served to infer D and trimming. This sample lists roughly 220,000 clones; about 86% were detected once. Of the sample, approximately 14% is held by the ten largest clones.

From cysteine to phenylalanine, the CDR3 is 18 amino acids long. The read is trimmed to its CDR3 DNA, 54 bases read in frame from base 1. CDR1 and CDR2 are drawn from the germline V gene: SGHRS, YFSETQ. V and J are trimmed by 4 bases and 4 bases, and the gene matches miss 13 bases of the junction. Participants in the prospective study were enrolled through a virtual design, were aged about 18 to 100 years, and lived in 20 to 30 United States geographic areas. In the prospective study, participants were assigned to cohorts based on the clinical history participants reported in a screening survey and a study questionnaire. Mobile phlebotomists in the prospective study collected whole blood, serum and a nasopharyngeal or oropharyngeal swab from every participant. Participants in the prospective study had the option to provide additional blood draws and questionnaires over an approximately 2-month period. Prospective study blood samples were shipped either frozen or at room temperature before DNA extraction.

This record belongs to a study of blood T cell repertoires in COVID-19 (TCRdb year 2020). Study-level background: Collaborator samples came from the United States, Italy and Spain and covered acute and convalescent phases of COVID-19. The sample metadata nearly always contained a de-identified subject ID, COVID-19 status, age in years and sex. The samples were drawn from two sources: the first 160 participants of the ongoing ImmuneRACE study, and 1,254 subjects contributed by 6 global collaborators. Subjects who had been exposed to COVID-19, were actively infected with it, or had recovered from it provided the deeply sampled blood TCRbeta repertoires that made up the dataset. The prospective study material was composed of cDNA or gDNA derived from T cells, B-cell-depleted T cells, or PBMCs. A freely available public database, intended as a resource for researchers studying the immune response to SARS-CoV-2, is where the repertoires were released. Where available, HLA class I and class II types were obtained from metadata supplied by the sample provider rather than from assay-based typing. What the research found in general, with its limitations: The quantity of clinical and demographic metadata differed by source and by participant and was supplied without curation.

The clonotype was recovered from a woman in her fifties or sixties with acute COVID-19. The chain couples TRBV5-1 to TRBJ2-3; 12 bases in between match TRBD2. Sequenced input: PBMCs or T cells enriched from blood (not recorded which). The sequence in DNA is TGCGCCAGCAGCCCGGGACTAGCGGGCCGACCCGGGGCAGATACGCAGTATTTT. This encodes CASSPGLAGRPGADTQYF. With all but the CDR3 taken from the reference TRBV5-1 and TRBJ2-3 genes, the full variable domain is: KAGVTQTPRYLIKTRGQQVTLSCSPISGHRSVSWYQQTPGQGLQFLFEYFSETQRNKGNFPGRFSGRQFSNSRSEMNVSTLELGDSALYLCASSPGLAGRPGADTQYFGPGTRLTVL.